This entry lists 8 T cell receptor beta chains sequenced from one sample in a study of beta chain features in type 1 diabetes. No antigens are known for them. Study results and caveats: There was a moderate but significant shortening of TCRB CDR3s in all four CD4+ subsets of Type 1 diabetes patients.

Since all of the isolated RNA was reverse transcribed, expressed TCRB transcripts were what got sequenced. Profiling relied on immunoSEQ multiplex PCR, and the TCRdb table lists in-frame clones only, not all of them. The data hold about 120,000 clones, with about 16% observed a single time. Sequenced material: central memory CD4+ T cells from blood. The receptors come from a man aged 25 to 40 with type 1 diabetes.

Of note for this clone: One base away lies a much larger clone, so this may be a sequencing read error. The chain employs TRBV7-2 and TRBJ2-4; D unresolved. The ends were cut back, 6 bases at V and 5 bases at J, with 8 bases in the middle. Looked up from germline, CDR1 is SGHTA and CDR2 is FQGNSA. The CDR3 spans 12 residues. The DNA for the CDR3 is TGTGCCAGCAGAGACCGGGAAAACATTCAGTACTTC. Residues: CASRDRENIQYF.

The rearrangement uses TRBV6-5 and TRBJ1-2; D ambiguous. CDR1 is MNHEY and CDR2 is SVGAGI in the germline V gene. This CDR3 has 12 amino acids. V was clipped by 4 bases and J by 10 bases, with 13 bases between them. In nucleotides, the CDR3 is TGTGCCAGCAGTTCCGACCGAAGGGTCTACACCTTC. It encodes CASSSDRRVYTF.

The rearrangement joins TRBV5-6 to TRBJ2-7; D may match TRBD1 or TRBD2 (5 bases each). CDR1 and CDR2 from the germline V gene are SGHDT and YYEEEE. The CDR3 is 13 residues long. V was trimmed by 2 bases and J by 6 bases, leaving 12 bases between them. The CDR3 DNA follows: TGTGCCAGCAGCTTTATTTTGGGGGTCGAGCAGTACTTC. Translation: CASSFILGVEQYF. Full variable domain (rest looked up from reference TRBV5-6 and TRBJ2-7): DAGVTQSPTHLIKTRGQQVTLRCSPKSGHDTVSWYQQALGQGPQFIFQYYEEEERQRGNFPDRFSGHQFPNYSSELNVNALLLGDSALYLCASSFILGVEQYFGPGTRLTVT.

This clone came up a few times. V is TRBV5-1 and J is TRBJ2-5; D may be TRBD1 (6 bases). Trimming pared 7 bases from V and 4 bases from J, leaving 8 bases between. Germline values: CDR1 SGHRS, CDR2 YFSETQ. The CDR3 consists of 11 residues. This chain's CDR3 is CASGTTETQYF. The CDR3 region has the DNA TGCGCCAGCGGGACAACAGAGACCCAGTACTTC. The full variable domain, in which reference TRBV5-1 and TRBJ2-5 provide the parts outside the CDR3, is KAGVTQTPRYLIKTRGQQVTLSCSPISGHRSVSWYQQTPGQGLQFLFEYFSETQRNKGNFPGRFSGRQFSNSRSEMNVSTLELGDSALYLCASGTTETQYFGPGTRLLVL.

This clone was seen a few times. J is TRBJ2-1 and V is TRBV7-8; 9 nucleotides line up with TRBD2. Germline V gene data show CDR1 as SGHVS and CDR2 as FQNEAQ. Trimming cost V 1 base and J 8 bases; bases outside gene matches: 9. There are 16 residues in the CDR3. CDR3 in DNA: TGTGCCAGCAGCTTAGTAATTCTAGCGGGGTTGTATGAGCAGTTCTTC. It translates to CASSLVILAGLYEQFF.

This clone was observed at least ten times. V and J are TRBV6-1 and TRBJ1-5, with 7 positions matching TRBD1. V shed 1 base and J 2 bases; nucleotides not matched to a gene: 8. The germline V gene has CDR1 MNHNS and CDR2 SASEGT. The CDR3 is 17 amino acids. DNA for the CDR3: TGTGCCAGCAGTGAAGACAGGGGATGGGAGGGCAATCAGCCCCAGCATTTT. As protein: CASSEDRGWEGNQPQHF.

This clone was found a few times. This chain connects TRBV7-7 to TRBJ2-1, with no clear D. Germline assignment: CDR1 SSHAT and CDR2 FNYEAQ (reference sequence). The CDR3 totals 14 residues. V was trimmed by 6 bases and J by 10 bases, leaving 19 bases between them. This CDR3 reads CASRRSLDSREQFF. The CDR3 bases are TGTGCCAGCAGGCGTTCGCTAGACTCGAGGGAGCAGTTCTTC.

V gene TRBV7-2 combines with J gene TRBJ2-7, with 12 bases fitting TRBD2. This CDR3 comprises 15 residues. The germline V gene has CDR1 SGHTA and CDR2 FQGNSA. The V gene end was trimmed by 5 bases and the J gene end by 4 bases; junction bases not matched to a gene: 6. The CDR3 here is CASSRLAGGQYEQYF. The CDR3 DNA reads as TGTGCCAGCAGCCGGCTAGCGGGGGGGCAGTACGAGCAGTACTTC.